This T cell receptor beta chain emerged from a study of T cells in Graves' hyperthyroidism and ophthalmopathy. The CDR3 runs to 14 residues. With 8 bases clipped from V and 8 bases from J, the junction kept 9 bases outside the gene matches. Germline V CDR1 and CDR2: WNHNN, SYGVQD (reference sequence). TCR beta CDR3 regions were amplified from RNA transcripts. HTBI primers were used for first-round RT-PCR of the TCR CDR3. TCRdb re-analysed the multiplex PCR reads in MiXCR, keeping a single row per CDR3 protein. This repertoire shows nearly 750,000 distinct CDR3 sequences, just over 35% found once; its top ten account for approximately 31%. In its sample, this clonotype was seen many times. The patients, who ranged from 18 to 65 in age, presented with newly diagnosed hyperthyroidism lasting under 2 months.

Sequencing used blood. The chain couples TRBV10-1 to TRBJ1-2, with 12 bases identical to TRBD1. The receptor was isolated from a woman in her 40s with Graves' hyperthyroidism. The CDR3 region is CASAPGQGAGGYTF. CDR3 coding DNA: TGCGCCAGCGCCCCGGGACAGGGGGCCGGCGGCTACACCTTC.